This TCR beta chain stems from a study of vaccination and CD4 T cells after COVID-19. Remarks on this clonotype: The antigen remains undetermined.

Trimming took 8 bases from V and 0 from J, leaving 26 bases between them. The CDR3 is made up of 19 amino acids. Treatment described: roughly 11-day PBMC culture with coronavirus spike peptide pools or control peptides (ViraFEST assay). In the ViraFEST assay, peptide-pool expansion preceded TCR sequencing of expanded clonotypes. Wells contained around 1.8 million PBMCs each, and these were cultured with about 9.2 IU/ml IL-2 and roughly 9.8 ug/ml peptide pools. Whole-study findings and limits: The median number of SARS-CoV-2-reactive clonotypes increased from 21 to 38, a change that did not reach significance.

An Oncomine TCR Beta short-read assay was used to sequence the DNA from cultured CD4+ T cells. The genomic DNA was obtained from cultured CD4+ T cells by extraction with the QIAamp micro DNA kit. TCRdb recomputed calls from the PCR reads with MiXCR, one row per CDR3 protein. This table holds over 7,500 distinct CDR3 sequences, under 30% found once. The sample consisted of CD4+ T cells from blood, cultured in vitro, taken after SARS-CoV-2 vaccination. The origin of this receptor is a human donor who had recovered from COVID-19. The gene calls are TRBV12-3 or TRBV12-4 and TRBJ2-1; D is undetermined. The CDR3 is CASSHPPPKVLSSYNEQFF. The CDR3 bases are TGTGCCAGCTCCCACCCTCCCCCCAAGGTGCTGAGCTCCTACAATGAGCAGTTCTTC.